This TCR beta chain was obtained from a study of graft-versus-host responses after intestinal transplantation. Study results and caveats: Recipient bone marrow held GvH clones, some seen earlier in ileum or blood.

With respect to this clone: Antigen: not known.

Repertoires were generated with immunoSEQ multiplex PCR, while TCRdb's copy carries only in-frame clones and drops some. The repertoire holds tens of thousands of clones, about 89% seen once, with roughly 5.5% in the top ten. This CDR3 comprises 15 residues. Looked up from germline, CDR1 is LNHDA and CDR2 is SQIVND (reference sequence). V was shortened by 7 bases and J by 5 bases, with 18 bases between the two germline ends. The gene calls are TRBV19 and TRBJ1-5; D might be TRBD1 (5 bases). The source was PBMCs, collected approximately 97 weeks after intestinal transplant. This clonotype originated in a human patient who received an intestinal transplant, so some T cells may come from the graft donor. For the CDR3, the DNA is TGTGCCAGTACCCTCCTAGGGGCAGGAGATCAGCCCCAGCATTTT. This encodes CASTLLGAGDQPQHF.